These T cell receptor beta chains were read from a single sample in a study of blood T cell repertoires in COVID-19. TCRdb's table, derived via immunoSEQ multiplex PCR, lists solely in-frame clones and lacks some. The table has around 25,000 clones, about 89% seen once. Sequenced sample: peripheral blood. These receptors were taken from a man in his sixties or seventies with acute or convalescent COVID-19. Each CDR3 is given with its conserved first and last residue. The D gene is left open where the match is weak. Clone size is stated in some rows and not others, as once, few, many or a class when expanded.

v_call	d_call	j_call	clone_size	cdr3_nt	cdr3_aa
TRBV3-1/TRBV3-2	TRBD2	TRBJ2-3	.	TGTGCCAGCAGCCCATTAGCGGGAGGGACAGATACGCAGTATTTT	CASSPLAGGTDTQYF
TRBV5-1	.	TRBJ1-1	.	TGCGCCAGCAGCCCCCTTGCCTCCGGGGGTGAAGCTTTCTTT	CASSPLASGGEAFF
TRBV19	TRBD2	TRBJ2-4	.	TGTGCCAGTAGTACCGGGACTACCGAAAACATTCAGTACTTC	CASSTGTTENIQYF
TRBV5-4	TRBD2	TRBJ2-1	once	TGTGCCAGCAGCTCGAGGCGGAGCGGGGCAAACTCCTACAATGAGCAGTTCTTC	CASSSRRSGANSYNEQFF
TRBV23-1	.	TRBJ1-4	.	TGCGCCAGCAGTAACGTCCAGGGCCTGTGGGAAAAACTGTTTTTT	CASSNVQGLWEKLFF
TRBV27	.	TRBJ2-2	.	TGTGCCAGCAGTCCTGCAGGGGCCGGGCTGTTTTTT	CASSPAGAGLFF
TRBV5-6	.	TRBJ2-7	.	TGTGCCAGCAGCTTGTGGGTTGCGGACAAAAACTCCTACGAGCAGTACTTC	CASSLWVADKNSYEQYF
TRBV5-4	.	TRBJ2-1	.	TGTGCCAGCCACGAAGCCGGGGGTGGCGATGAGCAGTTCTTC	CASHEAGGGDEQFF
TRBV11-3	TRBD2	TRBJ2-1	.	TGTGCCAGCAGCTTAGAACTAGCGGGAGGGCCGGGGAATGAGCAGTTCTTC	CASSLELAGGPGNEQFF
TRBV19	TRBD2	TRBJ2-1	.	TGTGCCAGTAGTATACTCATTGGGACTAGCGTCAATGAGCAGTTCTTC	CASSILIGTSVNEQFF
TRBV28	TRBD1	TRBJ1-3	.	TGTGCCAGCAGTCGTCCCGGGACAGGGAACACCATATATTTT	CASSRPGTGNTIYF
TRBV9	.	TRBJ1-2	few	TGTGCCAGCAGCGTAGAACAGGGAATTCGAACTTCGGGGTATGGCTACACCTTC	CASSVEQGIRTSGYGYTF
TRBV5-1	.	TRBJ2-4	.	TGCGCCAGCAGCTTGTGGTCAGGCTCAGCCAAAAACATTCAGTACTTC	CASSLWSGSAKNIQYF
TRBV29-1	.	TRBJ1-2	.	TGCAGCGTTGATTGGGGGCAGCTGCATGGCTACACCTTC	CSVDWGQLHGYTF
TRBV24-1	.	TRBJ1-2	once	TGTGCCACCAGTGATTCGCATACTGATGGCTACACCTTC	CATSDSHTDGYTF
TRBV2	TRBD1	TRBJ1-4	.	TGTGCCAGCAGTGACCGACAGGGGGCAGTGGGTGAAAAACTGTTTTTT	CASSDRQGAVGEKLFF
TRBV19	.	TRBJ1-2	medium-sized	TGTGCCAGTAGTGTACGAGGGATGAACTATGGCTACACCTTC	CASSVRGMNYGYTF
TRBV12-3/TRBV12-4	.	TRBJ1-2	few	TGTGCCAGCAGCATAGACGGGAACTATGGCTACACCTTC	CASSIDGNYGYTF
TRBV28	TRBD1	TRBJ2-1	.	TGTGCCAGCAGTCCGTCCGGGACAGGGGTCTACAATGAGCAGTTCTTC	CASSPSGTGVYNEQFF
TRBV5-1	.	TRBJ2-5	once	TGCGCCAGCAGCTTGGCGCAGGGGTTGGGGACCCAGTACTTC	CASSLAQGLGTQYF
TRBV19	.	TRBJ1-1	.	TGTGCCAGTAGTGGCAACAGAGACACTGAAGCTTTCTTT	CASSGNRDTEAFF
TRBV3-1/TRBV3-2	TRBD1	TRBJ1-4	.	TGTGCCAGCAGCCAACCCGGACAGGGCACATCTAATGAAAAACTGTTTTTT	CASSQPGQGTSNEKLFF
TRBV9	TRBD1	TRBJ2-7	.	TGTGCCAGCAGCGTATGGGACAGGGGGTCCCCCTACGAGCAGTACTTC	CASSVWDRGSPYEQYF